This TCR beta chain emerged from a study of T cells after yellow fever vaccination (dated by TCRdb to about 2019). Regarding the study in general: The SMART-Seq v4 Ultra Low Input RNA kit was used to prepare libraries from fractions with low cell numbers. To follow T-cell clones before and after primary and booster YFV17D yellow fever vaccination, bulk TCR alpha and beta repertoires were sequenced over time. Two healthy male donors, one aged 18 to 30 and one aged 30 to 40 years, made up the cohort. Blood was collected at multiple timepoints before and after primary and secondary immunization, and bulk PBMC replicates and cell subsets were isolated.

Of note for this clonotype: No antigen is known for it. Per-nucleotide qualities are absent, and no much larger clonotype sits a single base away.

Sequencing was performed on an Illumina NovaSeq 6000. TCR cDNA was made using 5'RACE template switching, a step that added a universal primer site and unique molecular identifiers. Priming for cDNA synthesis came from both the TCR alpha and TCR beta constant segments. Two PCR steps were used to amplify libraries, with sample barcodes and sequencing adapters being added in the second step. Sequencing of libraries was performed on Illumina HiSeq 2500 (2x100 bp) or NovaSeq (2x150 bp). The source study handled its data this way. MIGEC handled demultiplexing of reads and collapsing into UMI consensus sequences, while MiXCR performed V(D)J alignment. Using edgeR on replicate PBMC samples, clonotypes were called vaccine-responding if FDR was below 0.01 and the log2 fold change was above 5 up to day 15. Each bulk clonotype received a CD4 or CD8 identity based on whether the sequenced CD4 or CD8 repertoire contained that clonotype at higher abundance. Starting from the raw public reads, TCRdb applied fastp trimming at Q25, assembled clones with MiXCR and retained in-frame beta chains. One record per CDR3 amino acid sequence lists the most common genes and DNA. TCRdb, not the authors, supplied the V and J calls. Present in this sample are some 420,000 distinct CDR3 sequences, roughly 20% of which were seen just once. The ten most abundant clones make up roughly a sixth of the sample.

Inclusive of the bounding cysteine and phenylalanine, the CDR3 is 12 residues long. Just CDR3 DNA is preserved here, 36 bases in frame from base 1. Via the germline V gene (reference sequence), CDR1 is LGHDT and CDR2 YNNKEL. The trim is 2 bases for V and 8 bases for J, with a gap of 9 bases between the germline ends. Findings and caveats that apply to the study as a whole: The secondary T-cell response was weaker than the primary response but faster, peaking on day 5 instead of day 15. Only a couple of donors were included in the study, so the extent to which the findings can be generalized is limited. Most clones expanded after primary vaccination (approximately 95% of CD4 and around nine tenths of CD8) were re-detected after the booster, suggesting that broad memory maintenance occurred. FACS-sorted repertoires could contain abundant contaminating clonotypes from the bulk population, so computational filtering was required. A small share of clonotypes was detected in both CD4 and CD8 compartments, with the overlap likely arising from convergent recombination.

The treatment or condition label of this sample denotes: live attenuated yellow fever vaccine strain. Two biological replicates of bulk PBMCs were collected at each blood-draw timepoint. PBMCs were isolated from peripheral blood using a standard Ficoll-Paque protocol. RNA was extracted with TriZol from bulk PBMCs, CD4 and CD8 fractions, and dextramer-positive and dextramer-negative fractions. The source was PBMCs, collected before the yellow fever booster vaccination. This TCR was sampled from a man aged 18 to 30 who received the YFV17D yellow fever vaccine. The V and J genes are TRBV3-1 and TRBJ1-2; there is no confident call for the D gene. The sequence in DNA is TGTGCCAGCAGCCAATACTTCCGAGGCTACACCTTC. The resulting protein is CASSQYFRGYTF.